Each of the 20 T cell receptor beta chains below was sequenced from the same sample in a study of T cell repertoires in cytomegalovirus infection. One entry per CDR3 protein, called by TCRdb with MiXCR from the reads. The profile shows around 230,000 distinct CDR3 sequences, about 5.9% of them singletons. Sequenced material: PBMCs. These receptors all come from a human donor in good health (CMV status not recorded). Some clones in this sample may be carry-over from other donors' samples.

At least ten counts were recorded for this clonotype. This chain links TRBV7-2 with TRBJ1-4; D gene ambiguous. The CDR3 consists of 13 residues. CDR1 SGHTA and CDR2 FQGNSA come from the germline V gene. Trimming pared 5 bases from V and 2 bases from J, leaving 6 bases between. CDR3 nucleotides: TGTGCCAGCAGCCGACGGACTAATGAAAAACTGTTTTTT. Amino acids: CASSRRTNEKLFF.

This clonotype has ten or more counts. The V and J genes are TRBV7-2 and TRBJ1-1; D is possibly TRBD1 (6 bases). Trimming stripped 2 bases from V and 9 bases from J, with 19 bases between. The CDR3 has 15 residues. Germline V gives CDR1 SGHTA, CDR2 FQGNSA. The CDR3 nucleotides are TGTGCCAGCAGCTTATATGGGGGGGCGGGAAGAAAAGCTTTCTTT. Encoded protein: CASSLYGGAGRKAFF.

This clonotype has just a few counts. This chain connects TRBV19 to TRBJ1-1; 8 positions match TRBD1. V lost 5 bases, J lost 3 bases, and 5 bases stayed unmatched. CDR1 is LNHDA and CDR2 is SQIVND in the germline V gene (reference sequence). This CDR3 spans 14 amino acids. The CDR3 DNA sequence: TGTGCCAGTAGTGGACAGGGTTGGGACACTGAAGCTTTCTTT. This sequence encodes CASSGQGWDTEAFF.

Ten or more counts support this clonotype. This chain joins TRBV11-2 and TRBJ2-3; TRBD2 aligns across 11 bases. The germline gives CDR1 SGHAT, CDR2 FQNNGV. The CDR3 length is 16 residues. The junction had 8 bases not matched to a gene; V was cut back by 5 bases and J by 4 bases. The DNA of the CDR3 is TGTGCCAGCAGCGGCCCTAGCGGGGGGTGGGCAGATACGCAGTATTTT. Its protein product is CASSGPSGGWADTQYF.

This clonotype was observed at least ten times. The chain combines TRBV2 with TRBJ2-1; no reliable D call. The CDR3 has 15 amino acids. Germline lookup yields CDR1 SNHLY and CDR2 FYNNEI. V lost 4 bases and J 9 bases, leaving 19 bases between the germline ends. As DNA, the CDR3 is TGTGCCAGCAGTGTGAGCTCAGCCCAGATCGGTGAGCAGTTCTTC. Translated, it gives CASSVSSAQIGEQFF. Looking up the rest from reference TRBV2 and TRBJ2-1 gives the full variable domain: EPEVTQTPSHQVTQMGQEVILRCVPISNHLYFYWYRQILGQKVEFLVSFYNNEISEKSEIFDDQFSVERPDGSNFTLKIRSTKLEDSAMYFCASSVSSAQIGEQFFGPGTRLTVL.

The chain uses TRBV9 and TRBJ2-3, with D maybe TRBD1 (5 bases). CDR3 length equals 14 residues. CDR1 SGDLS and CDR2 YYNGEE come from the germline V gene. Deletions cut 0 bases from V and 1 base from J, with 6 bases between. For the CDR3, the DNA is TGTGCCAGCAGCGTAGGACAGCGCACAGATACGCAGTATTTT. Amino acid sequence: CASSVGQRTDTQYF.

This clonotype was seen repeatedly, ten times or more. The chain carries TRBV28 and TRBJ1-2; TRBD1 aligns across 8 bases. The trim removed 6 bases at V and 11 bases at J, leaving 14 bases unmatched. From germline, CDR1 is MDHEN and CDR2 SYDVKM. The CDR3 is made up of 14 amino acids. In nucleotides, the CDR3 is TGTGCCAGCAGCCAAGATGGACAGGGCTTAGGTTACACCTTC. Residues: CASSQDGQGLGYTF.

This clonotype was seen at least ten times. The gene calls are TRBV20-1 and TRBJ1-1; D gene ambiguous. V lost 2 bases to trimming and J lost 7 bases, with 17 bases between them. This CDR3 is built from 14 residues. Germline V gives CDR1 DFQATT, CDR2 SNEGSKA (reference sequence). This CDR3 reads CSARHFTQSLEAFF. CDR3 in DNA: TGCAGTGCTAGACACTTCACACAATCCCTTGAAGCTTTCTTT.

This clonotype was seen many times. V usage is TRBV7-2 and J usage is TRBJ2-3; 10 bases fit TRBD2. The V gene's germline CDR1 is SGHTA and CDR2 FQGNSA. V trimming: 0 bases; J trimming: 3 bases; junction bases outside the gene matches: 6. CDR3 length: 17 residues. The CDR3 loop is CASSLASGGVGTDTQYF. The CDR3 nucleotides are TGTGCCAGCAGCTTAGCGAGCGGGGGGGTGGGTACAGATACGCAGTATTTT.

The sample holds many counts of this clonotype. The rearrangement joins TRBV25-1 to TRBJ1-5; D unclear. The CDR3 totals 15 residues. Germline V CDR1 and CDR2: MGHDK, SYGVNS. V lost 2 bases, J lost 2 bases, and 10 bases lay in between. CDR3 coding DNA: TGTGCCAGCAGTGAACCGGGAGACCGCAATCAGCCCCAGCATTTT. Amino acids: CASSEPGDRNQPQHF.

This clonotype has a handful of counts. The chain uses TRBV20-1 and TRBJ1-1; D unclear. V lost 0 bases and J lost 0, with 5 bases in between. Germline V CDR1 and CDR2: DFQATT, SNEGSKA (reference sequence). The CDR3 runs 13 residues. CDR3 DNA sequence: TGCAGTGCTAGAGATTCGGTGAACACTGAAGCTTTCTTT. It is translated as CSARDSVNTEAFF.

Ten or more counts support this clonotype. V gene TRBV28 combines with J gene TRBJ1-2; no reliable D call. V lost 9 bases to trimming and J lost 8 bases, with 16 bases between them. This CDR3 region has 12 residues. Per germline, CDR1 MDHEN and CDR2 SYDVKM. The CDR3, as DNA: TGTGCCAGTTCGACACCTCCCCAGGGCTACACCTTC. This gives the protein CASSTPPQGYTF.

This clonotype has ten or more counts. CDR3 nucleotides: TGTGCCAGCAGTCGACAGGGGGCGACCGGGGAGCTGTTTTTT. Translated: CASSRQGATGELFF. V and J are TRBV12-3 or TRBV12-4 and TRBJ2-2; 10 bases are shared with TRBD1. The CDR3 extends over 14 amino acids. V shed 5 bases, J shed 5 bases, and the junction held 2 bases outside the gene matches.

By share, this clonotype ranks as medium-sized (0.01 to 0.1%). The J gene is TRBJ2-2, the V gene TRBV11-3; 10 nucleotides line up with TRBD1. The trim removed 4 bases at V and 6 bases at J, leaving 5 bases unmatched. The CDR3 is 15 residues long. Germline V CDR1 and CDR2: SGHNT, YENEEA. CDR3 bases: TGTGCCAGCAGCTCCGGACAGGGGGACGCCGGGGAGCTGTTTTTT. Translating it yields CASSSGQGDAGELFF.

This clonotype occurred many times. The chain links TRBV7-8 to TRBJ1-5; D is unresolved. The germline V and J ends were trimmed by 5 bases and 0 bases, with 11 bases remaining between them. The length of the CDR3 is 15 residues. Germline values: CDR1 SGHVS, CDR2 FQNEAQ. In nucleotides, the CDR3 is TGTGCCAGCAGCCCGCAGAGGAATAGCAATCAGCCCCAGCATTTT. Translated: CASSPQRNSNQPQHF.

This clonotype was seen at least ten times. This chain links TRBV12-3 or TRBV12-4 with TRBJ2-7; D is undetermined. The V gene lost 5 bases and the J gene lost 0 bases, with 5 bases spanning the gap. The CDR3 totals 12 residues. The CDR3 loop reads CASSQPSYEQYF. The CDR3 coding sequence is TGTGCCAGCAGTCAGCCCTCCTACGAGCAGTACTTC.

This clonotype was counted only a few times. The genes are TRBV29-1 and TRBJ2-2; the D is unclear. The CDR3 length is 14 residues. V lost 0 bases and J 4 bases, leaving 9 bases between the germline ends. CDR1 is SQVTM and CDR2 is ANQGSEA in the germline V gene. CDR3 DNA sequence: TGCAGCGTTGAAGATCACCGGGCCACCGGGGAGCTGTTTTTT. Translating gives CSVEDHRATGELFF.

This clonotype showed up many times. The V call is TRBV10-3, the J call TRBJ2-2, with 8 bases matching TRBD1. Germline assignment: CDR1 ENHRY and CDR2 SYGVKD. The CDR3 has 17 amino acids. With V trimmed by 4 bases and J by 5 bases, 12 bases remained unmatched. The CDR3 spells CAISASSGQGGTGELFF. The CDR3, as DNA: TGTGCCATCAGTGCCTCGTCAGGACAGGGCGGGACCGGGGAGCTGTTTTTT.

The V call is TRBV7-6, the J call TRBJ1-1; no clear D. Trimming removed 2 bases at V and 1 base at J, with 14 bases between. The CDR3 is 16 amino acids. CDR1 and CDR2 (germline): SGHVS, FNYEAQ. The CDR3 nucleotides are TGTGCCAGCAGCTTAATTACTGACAATCGGAACACTGAAGCTTTCTTT. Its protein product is CASSLITDNRNTEAFF. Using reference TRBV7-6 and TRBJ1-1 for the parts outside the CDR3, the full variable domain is GAGVSQSPRYKVTKRGQDVALRCDPISGHVSLYWYRQALGQGPEFLTYFNYEAQQDKSGLPNDRFSAERPEGSISTLTIQRTEQRDSAMYRCASSLITDNRNTEAFFGQGTRLTVV.

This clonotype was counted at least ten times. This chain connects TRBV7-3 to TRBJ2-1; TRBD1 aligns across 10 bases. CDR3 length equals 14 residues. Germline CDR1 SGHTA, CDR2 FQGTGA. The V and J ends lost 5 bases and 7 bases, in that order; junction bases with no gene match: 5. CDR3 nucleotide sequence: TGTGCCAGCAGCGGACAGGGGGTCAAGAATGAGCAGTTCTTC. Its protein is CASSGQGVKNEQFF.